This is a list of T cell receptor beta chains from one sample in a study of metastatic and nonmetastatic thyroid tumors. TCRdb redid the clone calls on the PCR reads using MiXCR. The data show roughly 90,000 clones, 15% seen once. The material sequenced was blood. These receptors were obtained from a female donor with papillary thyroid cancer or a benign thyroid nodule (not recorded which). Some clones in this sample may be carry-over from other donors' samples. CDR3s include the opening cysteine and the closing phenylalanine or tryptophan. The D gene is left open where the match is weak. Clone size is not always given. Where it is, it says once, few, many or a class for expanded clones.

CASSFGAGGVYEQFF,TGTGCCAGCAGCTTTGGAGCGGGGGGGGTGTATGAGCAGTTCTTC,TRBD2,TRBV5-6,TRBJ2-1,many
CAISEGTTYEQYF,TGTGCCATCAGTGAGGGGACTACCTACGAGCAGTACTTC,TRBD2,TRBV10-3,TRBJ2-7,.
CASSTSGGATYEQYF,TGTGCCAGCAGCACTAGCGGGGGGGCGACCTACGAGCAGTACTTC,TRBD2,TRBV28,TRBJ2-7,many
CASSRARINQPQHF,TGTGCCAGCAGTCGGGCCCGAATTAATCAGCCCCAGCATTTT,.,TRBV2,TRBJ1-5,many
CASSLPLGYRAESFF,TGTGCCAGCAGTCTCCCATTGGGCTATCGAGCTGAATCTTTCTTT,.,TRBV12-3/TRBV12-4,TRBJ1-1,.
CASTLTSTDTQYF,TGTGCCAGCACCCTTACAAGCACAGATACGCAGTATTTT,.,TRBV27,TRBJ2-3,many
CASSPVPGQGRSGNTIYF,TGTGCCAGCAGTCCGGTCCCGGGACAGGGGCGCTCTGGAAACACCATATATTTT,TRBD1,TRBV28,TRBJ1-3,many
CASSWQGATGNTIYF,TGTGCCAGCAGCTGGCAGGGGGCAACTGGAAACACCATATATTTT,TRBD1,TRBV6-1,TRBJ1-3,.
CAISEPGQGIRNIQYF,TGTGCCATCAGTGAACCGGGACAGGGGATTCGGAACATTCAGTACTTC,TRBD1,TRBV10-3,TRBJ2-4,many
CASSLDRTSGVQGAQYF,TGTGCCAGCAGCTTAGATCGGACTAGCGGGGTGCAAGGGGCCCAGTACTTC,TRBD2,TRBV5-8,TRBJ2-5,many
CASSPGTGMNTEAFF,TGTGCCAGCTCACCCGGGACGGGAATGAACACTGAAGCTTTCTTT,.,TRBV18,TRBJ1-1,many
CASSTRKGVYIQYF,TGTGCCAGCAGCACCCGCAAGGGGGTGTACATTCAGTACTTC,.,TRBV7-8,TRBJ2-4,many
CSATNRQGATVVTEAFF,TGCAGTGCTACCAATCGACAGGGGGCGACGGTTGTTACTGAAGCTTTCTTT,TRBD1,TRBV20-1,TRBJ1-1,.
CSAAYPARGSTDTQYF,TGCAGCGCCGCATACCCGGCCCGGGGGAGCACAGATACGCAGTATTTT,.,TRBV29-1,TRBJ2-3,.
CASSTYYGYTF,TGTGCCAGCAGCACCTACTATGGCTACACCTTC,.,TRBV9,TRBJ1-2,many
CASRLGQGGRNEQFF,TGTGCCAGCAGACTTGGACAGGGAGGACGGAATGAGCAGTTCTTC,TRBD1,TRBV27,TRBJ2-1,.
CASSPTGLPYEQYF,TGTGCCAGCAGCCCGACCGGGCTCCCCTACGAGCAGTACTTC,.,TRBV3-1,TRBJ2-7,many
CASSLRGAGANTGELFF,TGTGCCAGCAGCTTAAGAGGGGCCGGGGCGAACACCGGGGAGCTGTTTTTT,.,TRBV7-8,TRBJ2-2,many
CASSVDPINTEAFF,TGTGCCAGCAGCGTCGACCCCATTAACACTGAAGCTTTCTTT,.,TRBV7-8,TRBJ1-1,.
CASSGERGGPDTQYF,TGTGCCAGTAGTGGCGAGCGGGGGGGCCCAGATACGCAGTATTTT,TRBD2,TRBV19,TRBJ2-3,many
CASSLGTGLSTEAFF,TGTGCCAGCAGCTTGGGGACAGGGCTTAGCACTGAAGCTTTCTTT,TRBD1,TRBV5-4,TRBJ1-1,.
CASSYGRCHEAFF,TGTGCCAGCAGTTATGGAAGGTGTCACGAAGCTTTCTTT,.,TRBV6-9,TRBJ1-1,.
CRVPTYNEQFF,TGCAGAGTTCCGACATACAATGAGCAGTTCTTC,.,TRBV29-1,TRBJ2-1,few
CASSVAEGASTDTQYF,TGTGCCAGCAGCGTAGCTGAGGGGGCGAGCACAGATACGCAGTATTTT,TRBD1,TRBV9,TRBJ2-3,many
CASSIAARGRQETQYF,TGTGCCAGTAGTATAGCAGCGAGGGGTCGCCAAGAGACCCAGTACTTC,.,TRBV19,TRBJ2-5,many
CASSSGHYGYTF,TGTGCCAGCAGCTCAGGGCACTATGGCTACACCTTC,.,TRBV5-4,TRBJ1-2,.
CASTPAEQNTEAFF,TGTGCCAGCACCCCGGCGGAACAGAACACTGAAGCTTTCTTT,.,TRBV6-1,TRBJ1-1,many
CASTLEDPAGHEQFF,TGTGCCAGCACTTTGGAGGACCCTGCGGGCCATGAGCAGTTCTTC,.,TRBV12-3/TRBV12-4,TRBJ2-1,many
CASSDRLGNTIYF,TGTGCCAGCAGTGACAGACTAGGAAACACCATATATTTT,.,TRBV6-1,TRBJ1-3,many
CASSYSARAGDTEAFF,TGTGCCAGCAGTTACTCCGCCAGGGCAGGGGACACTGAAGCTTTCTTT,.,TRBV6-6,TRBJ1-1,many
CASSAARGYGDYGYTF,TGTGCCAGCAGCGCAGCTAGGGGGTATGGCGACTATGGCTACACCTTC,.,TRBV9,TRBJ1-2,many
CASSIPRWGQDYGYTF,TGTGCCAGTAGTATCCCGCGGTGGGGACAGGACTATGGCTACACCTTC,TRBD1,TRBV19,TRBJ1-2,.
CASSEGGVAGELFF,TGTGCCAGCAGCGAGGGAGGGGTGGCCGGGGAGCTGTTTTTT,TRBD2,TRBV9,TRBJ2-2,many
CASHYTDTQYF,TGTGCCAGTCATTACACAGATACGCAGTATTTT,.,TRBV27,TRBJ2-3,medium-sized
CSASLAGDQPQHF,TGCAGTGCTAGTCTCGCTGGCGATCAGCCCCAGCATTTT,.,TRBV20-1,TRBJ1-5,.
CASSLESGPNYGYTF,TGTGCCAGCAGCTTAGAGTCAGGGCCTAATTATGGCTACACCTTC,.,TRBV7-2,TRBJ1-2,many
CASSDDSQTFNQPQHF,TGCGCCAGCAGTGACGACAGTCAAACTTTCAATCAGCCCCAGCATTTT,.,TRBV10-2,TRBJ1-5,.